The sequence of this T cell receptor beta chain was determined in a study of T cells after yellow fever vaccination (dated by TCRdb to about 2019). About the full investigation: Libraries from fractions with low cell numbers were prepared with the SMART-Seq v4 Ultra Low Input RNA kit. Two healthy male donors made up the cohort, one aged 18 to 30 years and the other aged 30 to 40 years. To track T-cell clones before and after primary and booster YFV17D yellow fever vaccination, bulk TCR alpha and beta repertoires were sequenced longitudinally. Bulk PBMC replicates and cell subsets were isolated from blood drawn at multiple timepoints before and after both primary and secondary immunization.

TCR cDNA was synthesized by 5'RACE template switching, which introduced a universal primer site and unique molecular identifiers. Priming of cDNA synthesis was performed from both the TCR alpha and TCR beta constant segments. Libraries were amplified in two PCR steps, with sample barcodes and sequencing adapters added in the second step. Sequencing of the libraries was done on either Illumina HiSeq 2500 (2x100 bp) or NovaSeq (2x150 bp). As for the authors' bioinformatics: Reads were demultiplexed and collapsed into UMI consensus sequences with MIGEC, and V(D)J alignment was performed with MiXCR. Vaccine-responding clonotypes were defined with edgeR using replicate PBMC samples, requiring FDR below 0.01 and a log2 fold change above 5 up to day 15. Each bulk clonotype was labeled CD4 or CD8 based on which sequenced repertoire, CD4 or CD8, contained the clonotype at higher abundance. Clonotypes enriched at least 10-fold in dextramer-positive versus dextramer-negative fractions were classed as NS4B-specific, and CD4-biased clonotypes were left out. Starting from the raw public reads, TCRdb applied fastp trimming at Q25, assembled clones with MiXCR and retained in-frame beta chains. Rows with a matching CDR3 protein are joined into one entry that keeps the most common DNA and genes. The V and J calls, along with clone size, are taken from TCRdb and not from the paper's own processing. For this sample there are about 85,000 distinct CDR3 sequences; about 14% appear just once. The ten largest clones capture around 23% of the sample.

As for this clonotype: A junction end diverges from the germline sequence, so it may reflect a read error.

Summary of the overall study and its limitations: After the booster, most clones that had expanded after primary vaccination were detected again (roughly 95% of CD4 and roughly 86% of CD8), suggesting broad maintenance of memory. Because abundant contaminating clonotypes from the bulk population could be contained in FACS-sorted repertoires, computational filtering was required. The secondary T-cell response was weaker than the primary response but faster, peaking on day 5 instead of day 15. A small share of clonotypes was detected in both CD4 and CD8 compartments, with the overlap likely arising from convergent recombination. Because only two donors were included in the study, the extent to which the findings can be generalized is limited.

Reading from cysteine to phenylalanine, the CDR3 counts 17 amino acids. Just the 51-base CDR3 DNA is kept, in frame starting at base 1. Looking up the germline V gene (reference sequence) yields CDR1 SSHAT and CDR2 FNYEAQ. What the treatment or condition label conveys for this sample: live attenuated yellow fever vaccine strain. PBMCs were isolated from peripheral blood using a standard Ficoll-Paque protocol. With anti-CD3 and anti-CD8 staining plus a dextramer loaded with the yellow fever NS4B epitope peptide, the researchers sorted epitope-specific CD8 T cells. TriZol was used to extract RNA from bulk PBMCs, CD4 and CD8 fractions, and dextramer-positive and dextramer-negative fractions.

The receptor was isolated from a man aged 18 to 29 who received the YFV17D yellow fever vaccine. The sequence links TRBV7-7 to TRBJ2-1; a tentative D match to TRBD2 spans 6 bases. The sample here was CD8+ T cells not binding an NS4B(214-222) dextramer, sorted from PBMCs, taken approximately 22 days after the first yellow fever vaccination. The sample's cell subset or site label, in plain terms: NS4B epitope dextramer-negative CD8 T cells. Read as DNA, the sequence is TGTGCTAGCAGCTTAGGCCCAGGCGGGGAAGCTGTGAATGAGCAGTTCTTC. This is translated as CASSLGPGGEAVNEQFF. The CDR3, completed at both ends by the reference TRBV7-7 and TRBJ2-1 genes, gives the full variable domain GAGVSQSPRYKVTKRGQDVTLRCDPISSHATLYWYQQALGQGPEFLTYFNYEAQPDKSGLPSDRFSAERPEGSISTLTIQRTEQRDSAMYRCASSLGPGGEAVNEQFFGPGTRLTVL.